The 19 T cell receptor beta chains below come from one sample, sequenced in a study of patients and donors after allogeneic stem cell transplantation. TCRdb reanalysed the RT-PCR reads using MiXCR and keeps one entry per CDR3 protein. The sample lists about 150,000 distinct CDR3 sequences; approximately 37% were seen once. The sequenced sample consisted of blood, either unsorted or a sorted T cell fraction (not recorded which). Receptors originate from a human donor who was either an allogeneic HSCT recipient or a stem cell or donor lymphocyte infusion donor (not recorded which). It is not recorded whose cells these are; they may come from a transplant donor.

This sequence joins TRBV5-5 and TRBJ2-5, with D possibly TRBD2 on 7 matching bases. The germline gives CDR1 SGHKS, CDR2 YYEKEE (reference sequence). V was shortened by 1 base and J by 0 bases, with 13 bases between the two germline ends. The CDR3 contains 16 residues. The CDR3 spells CASSLIRGGNQETQYF. CDR3 in DNA: TGTGCCAGCAGCTTGATCCGCGGGGGCAACCAAGAGACCCAGTACTTC. Filled out from reference TRBV5-5 and TRBJ2-5, the complete variable domain reads DAGVTQSPTHLIKTRGQQVTLRCSPISGHKSVSWYQQVLGQGPQFIFQYYEKEERGRGNFPDRFSARQFPNYSSELNVNALLLGDSALYLCASSLIRGGNQETQYFGPGTRLLVL.

This clonotype is a singleton in its sample. The chain is built from TRBV7-9 and TRBJ1-2; D call uncertain. Germline V gene sequence: CDR1 SEHNR, CDR2 FQNEAQ (reference sequence). With 6 bases removed from V and 8 bases from J, the gap between germline ends came to 19 bases. CDR3 length: 14 amino acids. The CDR3, as DNA: TGTGCCAGCAGACCTGACAACTCCTTCGGGGGCTACACCTTC. It specifies CASRPDNSFGGYTF.

The chain employs TRBV5-1 and TRBJ2-5, with TRBD2 matching over 8 bases. CDR3 length: 14 residues. Germline V lookup: CDR1 SGHRS, CDR2 YFSETQ. J was trimmed by 3 bases and V by 0 bases; bases with no gene match: 1. This CDR3 reads CASSLVLAEETQYF. In DNA, the CDR3 is TGCGCCAGCAGCTTGGTACTAGCGGAAGAGACCCAGTACTTC.

This clonotype occurred a few times. The rearrangement uses TRBV5-8 and TRBJ1-5, with 8 bases aligning to TRBD1. This CDR3 contains 14 residues. V gave up 4 bases and J gave up 9 bases; unmatched junction bases: 9. Germline CDR1 reads SGHTS; CDR2 reads YDEGEE. As DNA, the CDR3 is TGTGCCAGCAGCCTGGGGACAGGCTCGGGGCCCCAGCATTTT. As protein: CASSLGTGSGPQHF.

The rearrangement uses TRBV20-1 and TRBJ2-1, with D unclear. Germline assignment: CDR1 DFQATT and CDR2 SNEGSKA (reference sequence). The V end was cut by 5 bases, the J end by 10 bases, with 12 bases between. The CDR3 runs 11 residues. The CDR3 region is CSAAPEQEQFF. CDR3 nucleotides: TGCAGTGCTGCCCCGGAACAAGAGCAGTTCTTC.

The chain combines TRBV7-2 with TRBJ1-2; no definite D call. CDR1 is SGHTA and CDR2 is FQGNSA in the germline V gene. Trimming stripped 6 bases from V and 3 bases from J, with 17 bases between. CDR3 size: 15 residues. For the CDR3, the DNA is TGTGCCAGCAGACCCGCGGCACGGGCATACTATGGCTACACCTTC. Protein product: CASRPAARAYYGYTF.

This clonotype was observed a handful of times. The CDR3 region is CSVEAGTGNTIYF. The CDR3 nucleotides read TGCAGCGTTGAAGCAGGGACAGGAAACACCATATATTTT. The J gene is TRBJ1-3, the V gene TRBV29-1; weak D call: TRBD1 (6 bases). Trimming removed 1 base from V and 4 bases from J, with 8 bases in between. CDR1 and CDR2 (germline): SQVTM, ANQGSEA. The CDR3 extends over 13 amino acids.

The rearrangement uses TRBV13 and TRBJ1-6, with D hard to call. CDR3 length: 13 amino acids. Germline V gene lookup returns CDR1 PRHDT and CDR2 FYEKMQ (reference sequence). Deletions cut 7 bases from V and 8 bases from J, with 12 bases between. CDR3 in DNA: TGTGCCAGCACCCCATCCCGGGATTCACCCCTCCACTTT. Residues: CASTPSRDSPLHF.

J is TRBJ2-2 and V is TRBV5-1; TRBD1 matches at 7 bases. CDR1 is SGHRS, CDR2 YFSETQ, per germline. The CDR3 loop spans 15 amino acids. V was clipped by 3 bases and J by 4 bases; unmatched bases: 6. The CDR3 region is CASSYIGTVTGELFF. The CDR3, as DNA: TGCGCCAGCAGCTACATCGGGACAGTCACCGGGGAGCTGTTTTTT.

This clonotype was counted between two and nine times. The chain combines TRBV6-5 with TRBJ1-5; 8 bases agree with TRBD1. V was pared by 6 bases and J by 1 base, with 5 bases of the junction left unmatched. The germline CDR1 and CDR2 sequences are MNHEY and SVGAGI. CDR3 size: 15 residues. CDR3 protein: CASSSNRGSNQPQHF. The CDR3 DNA sequence: TGTGCCAGCAGCTCCAACAGGGGGAGCAATCAGCCCCAGCATTTT.

The CDR3 here is CASIPLGQYNEQFF. CDR3 in DNA: TGTGCCAGCATCCCATTGGGCCAATACAATGAGCAGTTCTTC. J is TRBJ2-1 and V is TRBV7-9; unclear D gene. V was trimmed by 7 bases and J by 4 bases, leaving 14 bases between them. Germline CDR1 SEHNR, CDR2 FQNEAQ (reference sequence). The CDR3 sequence is 14 residues long. The full variable domain, its missing parts supplied by reference TRBV7-9 and TRBJ2-1, is DTGVSQNPRHKITKRGQNVTFRCDPISEHNRLYWYRQTLGQGPEFLTYFQNEAQLEKSRLLSDRFSAERPKGSFSTLEIQRTEQGDSAMYLCASIPLGQYNEQFFGPGTRLTVL.

This chain links TRBV6-2 or TRBV6-3 with TRBJ2-3; D call uncertain. The CDR3 is 14 residues long. V was clipped by 6 bases and J by 3 bases, with 13 bases between them. Germline CDR1 is MNHEY and CDR2 is SVGEGT. This chain's CDR3 is CASRRQVETDTQYF. In DNA form, the CDR3 reads TGTGCCAGCAGGAGGCAGGTCGAGACAGATACGCAGTATTTT.

This clonotype has only one observation. The chain joins TRBV7-2 to TRBJ2-5; perhaps TRBD2 as D (6 bases). This CDR3 comprises 14 residues. Germline CDR1 reads SGHTA; CDR2 reads FQGNSA. The V end was cut by 3 bases, the J end by 1 base, with 9 bases between. The CDR3: CASSFGTFQETQYF. DNA for the CDR3: TGTGCCAGCAGCTTCGGGACTTTCCAAGAGACCCAGTACTTC.

This clonotype has a handful of counts. The chain links TRBV11-3 to TRBJ1-1, with 12 bases matching TRBD1. Germline values: CDR1 SGHNT, CDR2 YENEEA. The CDR3 totals 19 residues. The ends lost 5 bases at V and 0 bases at J; junction bases unmatched: 13. DNA of the CDR3: TGTGCCAGCAGCCCGGGACAGGGGGCTTCCGTAACTATGAACACTGAAGCTTTCTTT. This translates into CASSPGQGASVTMNTEAFF.

This clonotype was recorded a few times. DNA for the CDR3: TGTGCCAGCAGCAGGCGGACAGATCAGCCCCAGCATTTT. Residues: CASSRRTDQPQHF. V and J are TRBV12-3 or TRBV12-4 and TRBJ1-5; D is perhaps TRBD1 (6 bases). Trimming removed 6 bases at V and 5 bases at J, with 11 bases between. The CDR3 contains 13 residues.

The chain carries TRBV5-1 and TRBJ1-2, with a weak D call TRBD1 (5 bases). The length of the CDR3 is 15 residues. Trimming left V 5 bases short and J 4 bases short, with 18 bases between. CDR1 is SGHRS, CDR2 YFSETQ, per germline. The CDR3 DNA is TGCGCCAGCAGTCCCGGGCAGGGCCCTACCTATGGCTACACCTTC. Its translation is CASSPGQGPTYGYTF.

The chain is built from TRBV5-6 and TRBJ1-4, with D unresolved. Germline-derived CDR1 and CDR2 are SGHDT and YYEEEE. V was trimmed by 7 bases and J by 0 bases, leaving 7 bases between them. The CDR3 covers 13 residues. The CDR3 region has the DNA TGTGCCAGCGGGCCGGCAACTAATGAAAAACTGTTTTTT. Translation: CASGPATNEKLFF.

The gene calls are TRBV9 and TRBJ2-1, with D maybe TRBD2 (6 bases). V lost 3 bases, J lost 0 bases, and 13 bases lay in between. CDR3 length: 16 residues. Germline V lookup: CDR1 SGDLS, CDR2 YYNGEE. CDR3 sequence (DNA): TGTGCCAGCAGCGCACCATCCGGGGGCTCCTACAATGAGCAGTTCTTC. Translated: CASSAPSGGSYNEQFF.

In nucleotides, the CDR3 is TGTGCCGCGTTAACAGGGTCCTACGAGCAGTACTTC. Encoded protein: CAALTGSYEQYF. The gene calls are TRBV10-3 and TRBJ2-7; D may be TRBD1 (6 bases). Trimming removed 11 bases at V and 1 base at J, with 12 bases between. The length of the CDR3 is 12 residues. Germline V gene sequence: CDR1 ENHRY, CDR2 SYGVKD.